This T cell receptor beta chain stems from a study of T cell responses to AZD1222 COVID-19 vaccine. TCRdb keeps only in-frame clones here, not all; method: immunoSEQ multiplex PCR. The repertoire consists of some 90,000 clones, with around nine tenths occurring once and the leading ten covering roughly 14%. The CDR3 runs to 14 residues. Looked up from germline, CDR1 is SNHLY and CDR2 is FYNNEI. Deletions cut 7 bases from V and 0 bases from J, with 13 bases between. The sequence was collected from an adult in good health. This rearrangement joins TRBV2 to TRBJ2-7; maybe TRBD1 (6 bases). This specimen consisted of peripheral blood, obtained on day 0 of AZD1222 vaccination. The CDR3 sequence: CASTRTVSSYEQYF. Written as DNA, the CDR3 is TGTGCCAGCACCCGGACAGTGAGCTCCTACGAGCAGTACTTC.